The 9 T cell receptor beta chains in this list originate from one sample, sequenced in a study of T cell clonality in common variable immunodeficiency. The data were produced by immunoSEQ multiplex PCR, yet TCRdb's version contains in-frame clones alone and is incomplete. The sample was found to contain approximately 56,000 clones, and every one recurs. Sequenced input: peripheral blood mononuclear cells. Source of these receptors: a person between 18 and 69 years old in good health.

There are many counts of this clone. The sequenced fragment ends 3 residues before the CDR3 boundary, so the rest is inferred from the germline J gene. V is TRBV6-1 and J is TRBJ2-7; 7 bases map to TRBD1. CDR1 and CDR2 from the germline V gene are MNHNS and SASEGT. The CDR3 totals 14 residues. Trimming cost V 4 bases and J 2 bases; bases outside gene matches: 5. Here the CDR3 reads CASSGGQYTYEQYF. The CDR3 bases that were read are TGTGCCAGCAGTGGGGGACAGTACACCTACGAG.

This clone was picked up many times. Coverage ceases 3 residues before the CDR3 finishes, and the germline J gene fills in the end. The rearrangement uses TRBV30 and TRBJ2-7; 7 bases are shared with TRBD2. This CDR3 is 13 amino acids long. In germline, CDR1 is GTSNPN, CDR2 SVGIG (reference sequence). J was trimmed by 2 bases and V by 2 bases; bases with no gene match: 3. The CDR3 protein is CAWSTGGTYEQYF. CDR3 bases read: TGTGCCTGGAGTACGGGGGGAACCTACGAG.

This clone was seen repeatedly, ten times or more. Read data end 3 residues before the CDR3 end; the end is taken from the germline J gene. The chain couples TRBV6-4 to TRBJ1-4, with 7 bases fitting TRBD1. Germline V gene data show CDR1 as MRHNA and CDR2 as SNTAGT. This CDR3 has 17 residues. Trimming took 2 bases from V and 0 from J; bases not matched to a gene: 6. Incomplete CDR3 DNA: TGTGCCAGCAGTGACCCCGGACAGGCTTCAACTAATGAAAAA. It codes for CASSDPGQASTNEK. The entire CDR3 sequence reads CASSDPGQASTNEKLFF.

Ten or more counts support this clone. With the read ending 3 residues before the CDR3 end, the germline J gene is used to fill in that end. The chain joins TRBV13 to TRBJ2-5, with TRBD2 matching over 8 bases. The CDR3 is 15 amino acids. Trimming cost V 5 bases and J 2 bases; bases outside gene matches: 7. The germline V gene has CDR1 PRHDT and CDR2 FYEKMQ (reference sequence). Partial CDR3 DNA: TGTGCCAGCAGCCGAAAGGGCGGGGGGCAAGAGACC. Translation gives CASSRKGGGQET. The CDR3 reads in full as CASSRKGGGQETQYF. Filled out from reference TRBV13 and TRBJ2-5, the complete variable domain reads AAGVIQSPRHLIKEKRETATLKCYPIPRHDTVYWYQQGPGQDPQFLISFYEKMQSDKGSIPDRFSAQQFSDYHSELNMSSLELGDSALYFCASSRKGGGQETQYFGPGTRLLVL.

As regards this clone: Coverage ceases 3 residues before the CDR3 finishes, and the germline J gene fills in the end. The V gene is TRBV2, the J gene TRBJ2-7; TRBD2 matches 10 bases. With 2 bases clipped from V and 5 bases from J, the junction kept 6 bases outside the gene matches. Germline V lookup: CDR1 SNHLY, CDR2 FYNNEI. This CDR3 is built from 15 residues. The CDR3: CASSEWSSGSNEQYF. The CDR3 bases that were read are TGTGCCAGCAGTGAATGGTCTAGCGGGAGTAACGAG.

This clone has a count of ten or more. The read is 3 residues too short to cover the CDR3 end, so that end is filled in from the germline J gene. This chain joins TRBV18 and TRBJ1-4, with 11 bases lining up with TRBD1. The CDR3 length is 16 residues. Germline V gives CDR1 KGHSH, CDR2 LQKENI. The V segment lost 3 bases and the J segment 8 bases; nucleotides outside the gene matches: 8. The sequenced CDR3 bases are TGTGCCAGCTCACCGTTCGGGGGACAGGGGGGAGAAAAA. Encoded protein: CASSPFGGQGGEK. The complete CDR3 protein is CASSPFGGQGGEKLFF.

This clone was recorded many times. The CDR3 protein is CASSKTGRYGYTF. CDR3 DNA (partial): TGTGCCAGTAGTAAGACAGGGAGGTATGGC. The V call is TRBV19, the J call TRBJ1-2, with 7 bases that match TRBD1. From the germline J gene comes the end of the CDR3, since the read stops 3 residues before it. This CDR3 comprises 13 residues. The ends lost 4 bases at V and 5 bases at J; junction bases unmatched: 4. Germline assignment: CDR1 LNHDA and CDR2 SQIVND (reference sequence).

This clone was detected many times. Coverage ceases 3 residues before the CDR3 finishes, and the germline J gene fills in the end. V and J are TRBV3-1 (or the pseudogene TRBV3-2) and TRBJ2-7, with D unclear. Germline lookup yields CDR1 LGHDT and CDR2 YNNKEL (reference sequence). Trimming took off 0 bases at V and 3 bases at J, with 9 bases between the two ends. CDR3 size: 14 residues. The CDR3 bases that were read are TGTGCCAGCAGCCAAGAGCCGGTCTTCTACGAG. Translating it yields CASSQEPVFYE. The full CDR3 protein is CASSQEPVFYEQYF.

In regard to this clone: The CDR3 end falls 3 residues outside the read, so it is completed with the germline J gene. The gene calls are TRBV2 and TRBJ1-5; D is perhaps TRBD1 (5 bases). Between the trimmed V and J ends, which lost 6 bases and 5 bases, there was a span of 14 bases. This CDR3 region has 14 residues. Per germline, CDR1 SNHLY and CDR2 FYNNEI. The sequenced part of the CDR3 DNA is TGTGCCAGCAGCGACCACGGGGGGTATCAGCCC. The encoded protein is CASSDHGGYQP. The full CDR3 reads CASSDHGGYQPQHF.